One sample yielded the 2 T cell receptor beta chains listed below, sequenced in a study of T cell repertoires in aging, cancer and after chemotherapy. The template was genomic DNA from peripheral blood, not RNA. A mixed TRB-A/B primer pool amplified rearranged TRB by multiplex touch-down PCR. TCRdb reprocessed the multiplex PCR reads with MiXCR, giving one entry per CDR3 protein. The data contain about 4,800 distinct CDR3 sequences, under 25% of them singletons. Sequences were obtained from blood. The receptor source for this set is a human donor in good health. The donor label of this sample is uncertain.

V and J are TRBV9 and TRBJ2-3; 13 bases match TRBD2. Germline CDR1 and CDR2: SGDLS and YYNGEE. V dropped 3 bases and J dropped 5; count of bases not matched to a gene: 3. The CDR3 is 15 residues long. The CDR3 reads CASSAGTSGEDTQYF. The CDR3 DNA is TGTGCCAGCAGCGCCGGGACTAGCGGGGAAGATACGCAGTATTTT.

V is TRBV2 and J is TRBJ1-2, with D possibly matching TRBD1 (5 bases). This CDR3 contains 14 residues. The V gene lost 11 bases and the J gene lost 6 bases, with 22 bases spanning the gap. Germline V CDR1 and CDR2: SNHLY, FYNNEI. The CDR3 reads CASKGSYLGHGYTF. CDR3 DNA: TGTGCCTCTAAGGGGTCGTACCTGGGTCATGGCTACACCTTC.